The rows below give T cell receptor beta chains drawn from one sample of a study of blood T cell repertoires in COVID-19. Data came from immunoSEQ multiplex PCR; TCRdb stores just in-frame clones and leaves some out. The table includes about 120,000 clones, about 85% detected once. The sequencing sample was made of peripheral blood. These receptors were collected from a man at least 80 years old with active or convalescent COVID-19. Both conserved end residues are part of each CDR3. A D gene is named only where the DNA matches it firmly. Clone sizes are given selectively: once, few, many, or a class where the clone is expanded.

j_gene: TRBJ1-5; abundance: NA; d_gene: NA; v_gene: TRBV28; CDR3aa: CASKSSLPEYSNQPQHF; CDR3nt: TGTGCCAGCAAGTCCAGCCTACCGGAGTATAGCAATCAGCCCCAGCATTTT
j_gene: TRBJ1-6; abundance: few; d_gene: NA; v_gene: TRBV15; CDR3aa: CATSSRNSPLHF; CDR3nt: TGTGCCACCAGCAGCAGAAATTCACCCCTCCACTTT
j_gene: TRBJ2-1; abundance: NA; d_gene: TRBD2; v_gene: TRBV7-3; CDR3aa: CASSLLPGLAGSEQFF; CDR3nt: TGTGCCAGCAGCTTACTGCCGGGACTAGCGGGGAGTGAGCAGTTCTTC
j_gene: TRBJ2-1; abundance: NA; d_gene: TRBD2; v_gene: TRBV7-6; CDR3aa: CASSKGAGNNEQFF; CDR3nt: TGTGCCAGCAGCAAGGGAGCGGGAAACAATGAGCAGTTCTTC
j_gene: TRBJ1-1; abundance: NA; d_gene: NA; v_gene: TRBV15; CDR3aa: CATSRDSAAEAFF; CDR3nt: TGTGCCACCAGCAGAGATAGCGCAGCTGAAGCTTTCTTT
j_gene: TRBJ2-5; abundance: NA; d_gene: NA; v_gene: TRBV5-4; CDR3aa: CASSLVQGTRRETQYF; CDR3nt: TGTGCCAGCAGCTTGGTTCAGGGAACCAGGCGGGAGACCCAGTACTTC
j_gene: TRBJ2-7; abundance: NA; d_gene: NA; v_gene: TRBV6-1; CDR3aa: CASSESVGPRGEQYF; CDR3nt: TGTGCCAGCAGTGAAAGCGTAGGGCCTCGGGGCGAGCAGTACTTC
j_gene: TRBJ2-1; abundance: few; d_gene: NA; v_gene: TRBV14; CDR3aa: CASSHWRQASSYNEQFF; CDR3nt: TGTGCCAGCAGCCATTGGAGACAGGCGAGCTCCTACAATGAGCAGTTCTTC
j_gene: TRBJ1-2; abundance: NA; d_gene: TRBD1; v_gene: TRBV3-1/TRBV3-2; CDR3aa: CASSQGHRGMGYTF; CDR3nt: TGTGCCAGCAGCCAAGGGCACAGGGGAATGGGCTACACCTTC
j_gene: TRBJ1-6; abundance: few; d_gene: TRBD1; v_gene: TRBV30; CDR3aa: CAWGTGTSPLHF; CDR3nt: TGTGCCTGGGGGACAGGGACCTCACCCCTCCACTTT
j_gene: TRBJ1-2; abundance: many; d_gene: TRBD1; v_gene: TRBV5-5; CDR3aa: CASSLAVDRAWGLDGYTF; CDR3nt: TGTGCCAGCAGCCTGGCTGTTGACAGGGCATGGGGACTGGATGGCTACACCTTC
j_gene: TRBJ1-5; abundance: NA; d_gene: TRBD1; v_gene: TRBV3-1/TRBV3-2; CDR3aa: CASSQGYRGQPQHF; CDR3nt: TGTGCCAGCAGCCAAGGGTACAGGGGGCAGCCCCAGCATTTT
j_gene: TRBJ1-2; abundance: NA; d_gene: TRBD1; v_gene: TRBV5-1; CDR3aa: CASSWGQDRTHGYTF; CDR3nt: TGCGCCAGCAGCTGGGGACAGGATCGCACGCATGGCTACACCTTC
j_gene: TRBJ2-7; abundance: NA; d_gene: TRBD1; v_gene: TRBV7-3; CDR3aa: CASSPGQGLYEQYF; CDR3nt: TGTGCCAGCAGCCCGGGACAGGGCCTCTACGAGCAGTACTTC
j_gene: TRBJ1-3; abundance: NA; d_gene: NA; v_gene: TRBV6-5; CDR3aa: CASSYSASSSGNTIYF; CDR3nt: TGTGCCAGCAGTTACTCGGCCTCTAGCTCTGGAAACACCATATATTTT
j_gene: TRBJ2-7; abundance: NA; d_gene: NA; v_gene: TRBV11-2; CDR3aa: CASSSYRDRSYEQYF; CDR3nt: TGTGCCAGCAGCTCCTACAGGGATAGGTCCTACGAGCAGTACTTC
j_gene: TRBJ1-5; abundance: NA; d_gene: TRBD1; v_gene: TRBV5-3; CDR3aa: CARSGTGGSNQPQHF; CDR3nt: TGTGCCAGAAGCGGGACAGGGGGTAGCAATCAGCCCCAGCATTTT
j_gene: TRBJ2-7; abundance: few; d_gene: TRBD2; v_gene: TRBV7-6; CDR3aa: CASSPLAGADSYEQYF; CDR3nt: TGTGCCAGCAGCCCATTAGCGGGAGCCGACTCCTACGAGCAGTACTTC
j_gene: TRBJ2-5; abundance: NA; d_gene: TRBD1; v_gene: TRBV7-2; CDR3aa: CASTTVSGQGETQYF; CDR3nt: TGTGCCAGTACAACAGTATCCGGACAGGGGGAGACCCAGTACTTC
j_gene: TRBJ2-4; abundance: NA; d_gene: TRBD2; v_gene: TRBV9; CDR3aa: CASSVSGRAENIQYF; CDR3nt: TGTGCCAGCAGCGTTAGCGGGAGGGCGGAAAACATTCAGTACTTC
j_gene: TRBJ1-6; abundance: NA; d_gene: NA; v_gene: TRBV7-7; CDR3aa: CASSLDSNSPLHF; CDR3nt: TGTGCCAGCAGCTTAGACAGCAATTCACCCCTCCACTTT
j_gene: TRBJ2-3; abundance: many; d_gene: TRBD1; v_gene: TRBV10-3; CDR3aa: CAISELGTGALDTQYF; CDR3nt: TGTGCCATCAGTGAGTTAGGGACAGGGGCTTTAGATACGCAGTATTTT
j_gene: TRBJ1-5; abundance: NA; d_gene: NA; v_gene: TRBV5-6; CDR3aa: CASSLSWATPNQPQHF; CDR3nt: TGTGCCAGCAGCTTGAGTTGGGCCACGCCAAATCAGCCCCAGCATTTT
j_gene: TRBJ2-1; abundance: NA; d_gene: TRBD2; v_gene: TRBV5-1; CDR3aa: CASSGGTSPVEQFF; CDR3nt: TGCGCCAGCAGCGGCGGGACTAGCCCTGTTGAGCAGTTCTTC
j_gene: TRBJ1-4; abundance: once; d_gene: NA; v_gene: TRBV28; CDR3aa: CASSFGGATNEKLFF; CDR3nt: TGTGCCAGCAGTTTTGGGGGGGCAACTAATGAAAAACTGTTTTTT
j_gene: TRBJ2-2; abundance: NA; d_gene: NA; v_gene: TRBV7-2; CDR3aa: CASKFGTTNTGELFF; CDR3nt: TGTGCCAGCAAGTTCGGGACAACGAACACCGGGGAGCTGTTTTTT
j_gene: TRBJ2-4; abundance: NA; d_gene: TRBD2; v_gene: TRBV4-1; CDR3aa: CASSQGRGGALAKNIQYF; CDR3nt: TGCGCCAGCAGCCAAGGTCGGGGGGGGGCCCTAGCCAAAAACATTCAGTACTTC
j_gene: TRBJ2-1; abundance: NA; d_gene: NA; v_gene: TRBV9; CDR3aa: CASSVSGVSYNEQFF; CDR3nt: TGTGCCAGCAGCGTTAGCGGAGTCTCCTACAATGAGCAGTTCTTC
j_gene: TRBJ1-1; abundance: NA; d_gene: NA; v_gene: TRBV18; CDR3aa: CASESDRNTEAFF; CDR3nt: TGTGCCAGCGAGTCGGACAGGAACACTGAAGCTTTCTTT
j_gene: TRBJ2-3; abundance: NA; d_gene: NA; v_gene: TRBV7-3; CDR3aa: CASSLSGRPSTDTQYF; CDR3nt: TGTGCCAGCAGCTTAAGTGGGAGGCCTAGCACAGATACGCAGTATTTT
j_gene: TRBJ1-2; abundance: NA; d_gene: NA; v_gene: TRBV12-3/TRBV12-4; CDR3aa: CASSRAVRGGYTF; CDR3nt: TGTGCCAGCAGCCGCGCTGTAAGGGGCGGCTACACCTTC
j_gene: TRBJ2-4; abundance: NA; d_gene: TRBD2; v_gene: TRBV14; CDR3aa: CASSPRTSGRGKNIQYF; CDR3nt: TGTGCCAGCAGCCCCAGGACTAGCGGGAGGGGCAAAAACATTCAGTACTTC
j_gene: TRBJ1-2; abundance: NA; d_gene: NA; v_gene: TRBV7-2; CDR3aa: CASSPQGGSGYTF; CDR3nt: TGTGCCAGCAGCCCTCAGGGAGGGTCGGGCTACACCTTC
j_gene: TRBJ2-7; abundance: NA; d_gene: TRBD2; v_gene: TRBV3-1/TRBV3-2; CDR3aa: CASSQAKSGGPSLREQYF; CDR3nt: TGTGCCAGCAGCCAAGCGAAGAGCGGGGGGCCGTCTTTGAGGGAGCAGTACTTC
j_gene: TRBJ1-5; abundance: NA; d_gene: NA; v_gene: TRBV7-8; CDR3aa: CASSLVGDQPQHF; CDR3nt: TGTGCCAGCAGCTTAGTGGGAGATCAGCCCCAGCATTTT
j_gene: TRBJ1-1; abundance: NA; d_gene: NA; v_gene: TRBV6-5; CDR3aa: CASSRGGDTEAFF; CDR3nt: TGTGCCAGCTCAAGGGGAGGTGATACTGAAGCTTTCTTT
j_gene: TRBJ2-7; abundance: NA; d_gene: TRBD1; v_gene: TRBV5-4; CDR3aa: CASSSGTGINEQYF; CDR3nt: TGTGCCAGCAGCAGCGGGACAGGGATCAACGAGCAGTACTTC
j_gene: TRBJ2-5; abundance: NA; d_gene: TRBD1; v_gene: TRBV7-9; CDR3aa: CASSLRQGGETQYF; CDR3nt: TGTGCCAGCAGCTTACGACAGGGTGGTGAGACCCAGTACTTC
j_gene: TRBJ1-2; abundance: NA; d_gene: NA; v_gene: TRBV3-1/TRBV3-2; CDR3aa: CASSRGLYYGYTF; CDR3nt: TGTGCCAGCAGCCGGGGACTTTACTATGGCTACACCTTC
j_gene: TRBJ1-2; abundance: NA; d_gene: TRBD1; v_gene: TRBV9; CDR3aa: CASSLQGANYGYTF; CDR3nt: TGTGCCAGCAGCCTACAGGGGGCTAACTATGGCTACACCTTC
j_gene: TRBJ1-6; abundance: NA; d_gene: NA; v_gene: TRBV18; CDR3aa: CASSPRVIQGTSSYNSPLHF; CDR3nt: TGTGCCAGCTCACCACGTGTAATCCAGGGAACGAGCTCCTATAATTCACCCCTCCACTTT
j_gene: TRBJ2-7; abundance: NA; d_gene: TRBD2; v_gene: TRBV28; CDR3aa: CASSLVAGTYEQYF; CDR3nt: TGTGCCAGCAGTTTGGTAGCGGGAACCTACGAGCAGTACTTC